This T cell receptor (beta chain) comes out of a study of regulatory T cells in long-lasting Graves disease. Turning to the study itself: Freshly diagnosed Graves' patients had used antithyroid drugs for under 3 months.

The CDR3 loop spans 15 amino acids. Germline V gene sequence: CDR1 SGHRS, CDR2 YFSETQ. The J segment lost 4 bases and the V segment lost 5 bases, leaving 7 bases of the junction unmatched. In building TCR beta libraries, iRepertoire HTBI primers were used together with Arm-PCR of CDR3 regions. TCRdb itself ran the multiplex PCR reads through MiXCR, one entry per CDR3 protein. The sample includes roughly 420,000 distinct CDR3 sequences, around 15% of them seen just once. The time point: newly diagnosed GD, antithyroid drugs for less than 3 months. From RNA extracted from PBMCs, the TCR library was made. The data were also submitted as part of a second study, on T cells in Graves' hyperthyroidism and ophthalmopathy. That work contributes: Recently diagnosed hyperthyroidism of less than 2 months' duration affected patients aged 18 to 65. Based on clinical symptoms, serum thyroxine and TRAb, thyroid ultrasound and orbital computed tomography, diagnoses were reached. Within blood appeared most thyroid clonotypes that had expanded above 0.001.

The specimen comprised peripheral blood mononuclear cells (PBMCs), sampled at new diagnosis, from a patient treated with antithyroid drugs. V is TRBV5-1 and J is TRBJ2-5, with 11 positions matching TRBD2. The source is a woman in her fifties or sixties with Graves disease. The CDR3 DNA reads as TGCGCCAGCAGAGACTTAGCGGGAGGGCCAGAGACCCAGTACTTC. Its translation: CASRDLAGGPETQYF.